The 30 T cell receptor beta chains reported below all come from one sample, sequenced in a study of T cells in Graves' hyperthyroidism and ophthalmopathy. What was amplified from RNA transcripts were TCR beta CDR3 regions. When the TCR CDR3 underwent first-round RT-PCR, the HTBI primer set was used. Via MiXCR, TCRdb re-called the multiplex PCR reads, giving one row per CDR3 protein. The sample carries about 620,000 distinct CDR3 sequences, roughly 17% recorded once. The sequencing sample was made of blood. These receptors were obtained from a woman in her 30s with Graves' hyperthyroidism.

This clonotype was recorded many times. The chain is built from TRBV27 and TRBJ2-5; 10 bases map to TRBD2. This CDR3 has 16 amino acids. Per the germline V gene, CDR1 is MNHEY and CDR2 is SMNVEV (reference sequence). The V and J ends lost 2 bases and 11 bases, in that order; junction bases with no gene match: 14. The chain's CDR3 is CASSLTDLAGVGKQYF. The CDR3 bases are TGTGCCAGCAGTTTAACGGATCTAGCGGGAGTTGGGAAACAGTACTTC.

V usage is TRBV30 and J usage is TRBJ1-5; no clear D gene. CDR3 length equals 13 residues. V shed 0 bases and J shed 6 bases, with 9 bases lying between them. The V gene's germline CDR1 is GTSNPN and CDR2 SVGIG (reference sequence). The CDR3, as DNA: TGTGCCTGGAGTGTAAGGGCCTCTCAGCCCCAGCATTTT. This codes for CAWSVRASQPQHF.

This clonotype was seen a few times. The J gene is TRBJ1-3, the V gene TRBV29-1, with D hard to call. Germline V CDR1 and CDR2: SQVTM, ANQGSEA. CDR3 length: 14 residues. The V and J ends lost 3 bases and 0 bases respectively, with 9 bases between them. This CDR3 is CSVDTRPSGNTIYF. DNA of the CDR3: TGCAGCGTTGATACCAGGCCCTCTGGAAACACCATATATTTT.

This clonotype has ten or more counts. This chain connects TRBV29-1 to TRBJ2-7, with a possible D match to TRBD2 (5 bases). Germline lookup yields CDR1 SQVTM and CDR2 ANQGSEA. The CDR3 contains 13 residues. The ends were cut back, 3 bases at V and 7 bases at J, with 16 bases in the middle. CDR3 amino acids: CSVERVGDGEQYF. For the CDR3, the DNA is TGCAGCGTTGAGAGGGTCGGCGATGGGGAGCAGTACTTC.

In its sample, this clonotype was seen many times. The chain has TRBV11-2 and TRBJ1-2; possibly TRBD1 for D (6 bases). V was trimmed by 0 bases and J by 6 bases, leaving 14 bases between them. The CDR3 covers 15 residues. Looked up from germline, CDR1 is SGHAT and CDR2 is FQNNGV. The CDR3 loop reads CASSLELGAGNGYTF. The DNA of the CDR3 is TGTGCCAGCAGCTTAGAGTTGGGGGCGGGTAATGGCTACACCTTC.

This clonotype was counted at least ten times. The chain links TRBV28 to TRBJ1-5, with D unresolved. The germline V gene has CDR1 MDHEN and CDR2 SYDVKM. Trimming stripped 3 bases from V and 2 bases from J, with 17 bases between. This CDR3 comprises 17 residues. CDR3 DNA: TGTGCCAGCAGTTTCCCGACCTGGGAGTCTGGCAATCAGCCCCAGCATTTT. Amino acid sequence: CASSFPTWESGNQPQHF.

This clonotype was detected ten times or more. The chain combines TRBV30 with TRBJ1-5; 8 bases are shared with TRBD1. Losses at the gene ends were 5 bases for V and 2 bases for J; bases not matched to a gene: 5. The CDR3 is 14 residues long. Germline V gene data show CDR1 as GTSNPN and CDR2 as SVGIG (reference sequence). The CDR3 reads CAWQQGVGNQPQHF. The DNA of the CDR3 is TGTGCCTGGCAACAGGGGGTTGGCAATCAGCCCCAGCATTTT.

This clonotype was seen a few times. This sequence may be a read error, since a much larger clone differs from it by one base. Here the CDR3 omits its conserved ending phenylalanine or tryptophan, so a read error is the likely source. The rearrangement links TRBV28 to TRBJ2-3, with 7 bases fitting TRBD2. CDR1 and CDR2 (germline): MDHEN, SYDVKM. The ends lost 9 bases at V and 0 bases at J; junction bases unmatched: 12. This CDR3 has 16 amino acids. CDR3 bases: TGTGCCAGTAGCGGGCAGAACCGTGCTAGCACAGATACGCAGTATCTT. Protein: CASSGQNRASTDTQYL.

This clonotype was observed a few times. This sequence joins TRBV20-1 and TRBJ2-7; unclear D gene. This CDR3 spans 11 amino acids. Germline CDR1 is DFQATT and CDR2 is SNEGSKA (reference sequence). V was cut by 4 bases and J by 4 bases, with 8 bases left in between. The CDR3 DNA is TGCAGTGCTATGTCTAGATACGAGCAGTACTTC. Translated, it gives CSAMSRYEQYF.

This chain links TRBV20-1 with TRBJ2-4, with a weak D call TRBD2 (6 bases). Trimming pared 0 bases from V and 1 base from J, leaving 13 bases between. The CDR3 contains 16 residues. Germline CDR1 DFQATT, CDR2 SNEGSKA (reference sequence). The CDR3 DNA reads TGCAGTGCTAGAGATGTTTTCCGGGGGGCCAAAAACATTCAGTACTTC. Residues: CSARDVFRGAKNIQYF.

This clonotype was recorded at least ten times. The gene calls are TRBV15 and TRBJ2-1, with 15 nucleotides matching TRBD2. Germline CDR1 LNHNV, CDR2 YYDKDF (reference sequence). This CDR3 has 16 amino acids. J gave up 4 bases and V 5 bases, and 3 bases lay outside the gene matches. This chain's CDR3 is CATSRGTSGGYNEQFF. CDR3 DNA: TGTGCCACCAGCCGCGGGACTAGCGGGGGGTACAATGAGCAGTTCTTC.

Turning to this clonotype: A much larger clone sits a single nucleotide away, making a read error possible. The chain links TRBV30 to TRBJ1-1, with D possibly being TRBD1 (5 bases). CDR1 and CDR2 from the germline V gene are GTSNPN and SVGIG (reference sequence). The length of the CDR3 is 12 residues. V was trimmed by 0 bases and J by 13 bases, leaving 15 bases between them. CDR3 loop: CAWSVGNPGGFF. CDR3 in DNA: TGTGCCTGGAGTGTTGGCAACCCGGGGGGTTTCTTT.

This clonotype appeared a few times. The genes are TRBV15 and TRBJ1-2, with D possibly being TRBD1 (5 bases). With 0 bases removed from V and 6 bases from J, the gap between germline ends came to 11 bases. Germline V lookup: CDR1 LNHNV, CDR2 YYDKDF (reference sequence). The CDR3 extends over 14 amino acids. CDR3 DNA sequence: TGTGCCACCAGCAGAGATGTGGGGGTCGATGGCTACACCTTC. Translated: CATSRDVGVDGYTF.

The CDR3: CASSLHSITGELFF. The CDR3 DNA is TGTGCCAGCAGCTTACATAGCATCACCGGGGAGCTGTTTTTT. The V call is TRBV11-2, the J call TRBJ2-2; D is uncertain. CDR1 and CDR2 (germline): SGHAT, FQNNGV. The V end was cut by 2 bases, the J end by 4 bases, with 8 bases between. This CDR3 region has 14 residues.

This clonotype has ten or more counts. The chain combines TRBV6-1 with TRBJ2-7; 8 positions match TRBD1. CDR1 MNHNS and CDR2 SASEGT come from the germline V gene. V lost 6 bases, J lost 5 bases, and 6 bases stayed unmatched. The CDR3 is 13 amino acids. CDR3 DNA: TGTGCCAGCAGCGGACAGGGTGGACACGAGCAGTACTTC. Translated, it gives CASSGQGGHEQYF.

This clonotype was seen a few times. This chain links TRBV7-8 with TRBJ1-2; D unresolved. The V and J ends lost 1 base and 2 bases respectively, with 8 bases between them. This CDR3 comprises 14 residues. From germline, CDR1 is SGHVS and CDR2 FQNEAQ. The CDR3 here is CASSLERLNYGYTF. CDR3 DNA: TGTGCCAGCAGCTTAGAGAGGCTAAACTATGGCTACACCTTC.

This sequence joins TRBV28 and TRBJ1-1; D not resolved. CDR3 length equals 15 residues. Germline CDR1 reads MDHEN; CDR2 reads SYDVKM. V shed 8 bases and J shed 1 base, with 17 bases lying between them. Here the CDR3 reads CASSTAGTGNTEAFF. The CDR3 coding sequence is TGTGCCAGCTCGACCGCCGGCACGGGGAACACTGAAGCTTTCTTT.

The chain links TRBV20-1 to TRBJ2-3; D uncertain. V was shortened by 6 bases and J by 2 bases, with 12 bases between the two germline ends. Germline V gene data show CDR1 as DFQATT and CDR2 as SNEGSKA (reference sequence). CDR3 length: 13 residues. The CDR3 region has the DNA TGCAGTGCAACCCCCCCTCCCACAGATACGCAGTATTTT. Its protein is CSATPPPTDTQYF.

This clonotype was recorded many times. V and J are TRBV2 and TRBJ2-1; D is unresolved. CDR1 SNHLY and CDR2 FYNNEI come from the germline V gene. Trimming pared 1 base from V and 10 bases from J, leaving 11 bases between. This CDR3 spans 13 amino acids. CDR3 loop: CASSEVVSGEQFF. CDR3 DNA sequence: TGTGCCAGCAGTGAAGTGGTCAGTGGAGAGCAGTTCTTC.

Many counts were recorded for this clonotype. The CDR3 nucleotides read TGTGCCAGCAGTTCGACAGGGCCGACAGATACGCAGTATTTT. Amino acids: CASSSTGPTDTQYF. The gene calls are TRBV2 and TRBJ2-3; 7 bases line up with TRBD1. J lost 3 bases, V lost 5 bases, and 5 bases had no gene match. In germline, CDR1 is SNHLY, CDR2 FYNNEI. The CDR3 runs 14 residues. Variable domain in full (rest from reference TRBV2 and TRBJ2-3): EPEVTQTPSHQVTQMGQEVILRCVPISNHLYFYWYRQILGQKVEFLVSFYNNEISEKSEIFDDQFSVERPDGSNFTLKIRSTKLEDSAMYFCASSSTGPTDTQYFGPGTRLTVL.

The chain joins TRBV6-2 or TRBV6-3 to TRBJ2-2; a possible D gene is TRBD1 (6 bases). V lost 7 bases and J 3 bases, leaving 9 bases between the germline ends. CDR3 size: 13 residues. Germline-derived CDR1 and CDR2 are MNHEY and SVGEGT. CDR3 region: CASKKGDTGELFF. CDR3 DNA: TGTGCCAGCAAGAAGGGGGACACCGGGGAGCTGTTTTTT.

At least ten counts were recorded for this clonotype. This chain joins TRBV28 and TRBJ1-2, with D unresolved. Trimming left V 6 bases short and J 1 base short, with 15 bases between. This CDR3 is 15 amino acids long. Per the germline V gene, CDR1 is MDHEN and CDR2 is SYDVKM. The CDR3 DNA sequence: TGTGCCAGCAGCCGCGACGGTCAGGTTAACTATGGCTACACCTTC. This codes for CASSRDGQVNYGYTF.

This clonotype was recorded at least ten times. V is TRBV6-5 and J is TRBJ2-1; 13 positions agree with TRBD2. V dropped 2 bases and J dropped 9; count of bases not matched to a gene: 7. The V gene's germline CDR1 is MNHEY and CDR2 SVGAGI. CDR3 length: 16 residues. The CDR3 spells CASSYRRTSGSTEQFF. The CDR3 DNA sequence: TGTGCCAGCAGTTACCGCCGGACTAGCGGGAGTACTGAGCAGTTCTTC.

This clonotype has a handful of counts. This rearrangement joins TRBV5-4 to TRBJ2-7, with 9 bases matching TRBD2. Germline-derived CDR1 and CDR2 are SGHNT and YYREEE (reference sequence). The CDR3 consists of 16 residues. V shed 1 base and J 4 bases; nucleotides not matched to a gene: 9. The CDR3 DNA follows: TGTGCCAGCAGCTTGTTCTTGGGACTAGCAGTTTACGAGCAGTACTTC. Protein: CASSLFLGLAVYEQYF.

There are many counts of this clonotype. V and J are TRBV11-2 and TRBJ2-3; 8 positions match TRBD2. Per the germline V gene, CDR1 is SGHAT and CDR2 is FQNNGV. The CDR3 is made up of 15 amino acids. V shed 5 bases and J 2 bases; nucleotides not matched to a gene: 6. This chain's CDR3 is CASSVRTSLTDTQYF. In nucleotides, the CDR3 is TGTGCCAGCAGCGTCCGGACTAGCCTCACAGATACGCAGTATTTT.

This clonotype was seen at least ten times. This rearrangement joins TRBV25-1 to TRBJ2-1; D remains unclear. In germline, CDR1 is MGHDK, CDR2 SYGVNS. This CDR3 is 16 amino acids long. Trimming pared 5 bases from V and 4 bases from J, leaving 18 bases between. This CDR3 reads CASSFSISSSYNEQFF. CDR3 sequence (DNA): TGTGCCAGCAGTTTTTCCATTAGCTCGTCATACAATGAGCAGTTCTTC.

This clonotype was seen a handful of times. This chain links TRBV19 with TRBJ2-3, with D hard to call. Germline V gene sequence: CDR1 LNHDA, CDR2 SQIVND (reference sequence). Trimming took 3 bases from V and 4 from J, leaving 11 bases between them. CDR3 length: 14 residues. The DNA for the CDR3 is TGTGCCAGTAGTATTAATTCCGGATCAGATACGCAGTATTTT. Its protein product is CASSINSGSDTQYF.

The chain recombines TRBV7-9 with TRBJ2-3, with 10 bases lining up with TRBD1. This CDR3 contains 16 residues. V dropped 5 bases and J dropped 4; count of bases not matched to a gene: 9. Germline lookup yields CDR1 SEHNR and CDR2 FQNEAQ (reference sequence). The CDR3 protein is CASSPSGTGDADTQYF. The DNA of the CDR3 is TGTGCCAGCAGCCCCTCCGGGACAGGGGACGCAGATACGCAGTATTTT.

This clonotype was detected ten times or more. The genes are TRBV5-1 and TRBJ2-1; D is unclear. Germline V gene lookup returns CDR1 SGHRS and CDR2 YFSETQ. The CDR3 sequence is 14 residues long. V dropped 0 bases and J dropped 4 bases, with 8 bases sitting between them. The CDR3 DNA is TGCGCCAGCAGCTTGGCGGTAGATTACAATGAGCAGTTCTTC. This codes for CASSLAVDYNEQFF.

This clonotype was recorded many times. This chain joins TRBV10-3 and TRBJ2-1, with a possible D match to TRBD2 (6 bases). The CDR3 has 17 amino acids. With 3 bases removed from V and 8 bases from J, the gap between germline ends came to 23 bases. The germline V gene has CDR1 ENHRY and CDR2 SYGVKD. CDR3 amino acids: CAISEHGSPGSGDEQFF. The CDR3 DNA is TGTGCCATCAGTGAACACGGATCTCCCGGGAGTGGAGATGAGCAGTTCTTC.